The next 24 T cell receptor beta chains were all read from a single sample in a study of cytotoxic CD8 clonotypes in ibrutinib-treated CLL. This table comes from immunoSEQ multiplex PCR, and its TCRdb copy is limited to in-frame clones, with some not included. The table shows 15,000 to 20,000 clones, with about 70% occurring only once. The material was PBMCs, obtained after 12 months of ibrutinib treatment. The receptors shown here come from a human donor with chronic lymphocytic leukemia.

The rearrangement uses TRBV5-4 and TRBJ2-1, with D possibly being TRBD2 (6 bases). Germline loops: CDR1 SGHNT, CDR2 YYREEE (reference sequence). The CDR3 is made up of 15 amino acids. Trimming took off 3 bases at V and 8 bases at J, with 18 bases between the two ends. DNA for the CDR3: TGTGCCAGCAGCTATGGAGGGCGTGCAACGTATGAGCAGTTCTTC. This encodes CASSYGGRATYEQFF.

This clone was seen a handful of times. This chain uses TRBV10-3 with TRBJ2-5; TRBD2 agrees at 15 bases. Germline CDR1 reads ENHRY; CDR2 reads SYGVKD. Unmatched junction bases numbered 4, after V lost 3 bases and J lost 2 bases. This CDR3 comprises 17 residues. Here the CDR3 reads CAISDGLAGGGQETQYF. CDR3 coding DNA: TGTGCCATCAGTGATGGACTAGCGGGAGGGGGGCAAGAGACCCAGTACTTC.

As for this clone: One junction end disagrees with the germline gene, perhaps due to a read error. The rearrangement uses TRBV7-3 and TRBJ2-5; possibly TRBD2 for D (5 bases). Germline-derived CDR1 and CDR2 are SGHTA and FQGTGA. CDR3 length: 13 residues. The CDR3 region is CASGLSGQETQYF. The CDR3 coding sequence is TGTGCCAGCGGCTTAAGCGGACAAGAGACCCAGTACTTC.

This clone was counted a single time. The V gene is TRBV14, the J gene TRBJ1-4; tentative D call: TRBD1 (6 bases). Deletions cut 1 base from V and 0 bases from J, with 6 bases between. The CDR3 totals 15 residues. Germline-derived CDR1 and CDR2 are SGHDN and FVKESK. In DNA, the CDR3 is TGTGCCAGCAGCCAAGGGACAGCAACTAATGAAAAACTGTTTTTT. Residues: CASSQGTATNEKLFF.

This clone has a handful of counts. The chain carries TRBV10-3 and TRBJ2-2, with 9 bases fitting TRBD2. The CDR3 sequence is 15 residues long. Germline lookup yields CDR1 ENHRY and CDR2 SYGVKD. The trim removed 10 bases at V and 0 bases at J, leaving 6 bases unmatched. The CDR3: CATATSGPNTGELFF. CDR3 nucleotides: TGTGCCACCGCAACTAGCGGGCCGAACACCGGGGAGCTGTTTTTT.

The chain couples TRBV28 to TRBJ2-7; TRBD2 agrees at 10 bases. Unmatched junction bases numbered 6, after V lost 5 bases and J lost 2 bases. The CDR3 extends over 15 amino acids. Germline CDR1 MDHEN, CDR2 SYDVKM. The CDR3 nucleotides are TGTGCCAGCAGTCTTAGCGGGAGGAGGACCTACGAGCAGTACTTC. It translates to CASSLSGRRTYEQYF.

The chain has TRBV28 and TRBJ1-4; D is uncertain. V lost 5 bases and J lost 1, with 11 bases in between. The CDR3 loop spans 15 amino acids. In germline, CDR1 is MDHEN, CDR2 SYDVKM. The CDR3: CASSQRLGTNEKLFF. As DNA, the CDR3 is TGTGCCAGCAGTCAACGACTGGGAACTAATGAAAAACTGTTTTTT.

A single count supports this clone. V gene TRBV6-4 combines with J gene TRBJ2-5; no clear D gene. This CDR3 spans 10 amino acids. V dropped 10 bases and J dropped 5 bases, with 8 bases sitting between them. The germline V gene encodes CDR1 MRHNA and CDR2 SNTAGT. The CDR3 coding sequence is TGTGCCACCTCTCAGGAGACCCAGTACTTC. Translation gives CATSQETQYF.

This clone has just one count. The gene calls are TRBV19 and TRBJ1-5, with D hard to call. Between the trimmed V and J ends, which lost 3 bases and 3 bases, there was a span of 12 bases. Germline V gives CDR1 LNHDA, CDR2 SQIVND (reference sequence). This CDR3 has 15 amino acids. For the CDR3, the DNA is TGTGCCAGTAGTATTTTGAGGAGTCTCAATCAGCCCCAGCATTTT. It yields the protein CASSILRSLNQPQHF.

This chain connects TRBV7-9 to TRBJ2-7; maybe TRBD1 (6 bases). V gave up 1 base and J gave up 5 bases, with 12 bases separating them. Germline V gene lookup returns CDR1 SEHNR and CDR2 FQNEAQ (reference sequence). The CDR3 loop spans 14 amino acids. CDR3 sequence reads: CASSLGQGFHEQYF. As DNA, the CDR3 is TGTGCCAGCAGCTTAGGCCAGGGGTTCCACGAGCAGTACTTC.

The chain combines TRBV6-1 with TRBJ2-7; 7 bases agree with TRBD2. Trimming removed 2 bases from V and 3 bases from J; junction bases left unmatched: 7. CDR3 length: 15 residues. The germline V gene has CDR1 MNHNS and CDR2 SASEGT. As DNA, the CDR3 is TGTGCCAGCAGTGAAATGGCTAGCGGAAACTACGAGCAGTACTTC. Residues: CASSEMASGNYEQYF.

The rearrangement uses TRBV11-3 and TRBJ2-1, with 10 bases matching TRBD1. V lost 5 bases, J lost 7 bases, and 8 bases stayed unmatched. This CDR3 region has 15 residues. Per germline, CDR1 SGHNT and CDR2 YENEEA. The CDR3 reads CASSPGQGTGNEQFF. The CDR3 DNA reads TGTGCCAGCAGCCCGGGACAGGGGACGGGAAATGAGCAGTTCTTC.

This clone was observed a few times. J is TRBJ1-4 and V is TRBV28, with 9 bases matching TRBD1. Germline V CDR1 and CDR2: MDHEN, SYDVKM. J gave up 8 bases and V 5 bases, and 9 bases lay outside the gene matches. This CDR3 is built from 15 residues. CDR3 sequence (DNA): TGTGCCAGCAGTACGACCGGGACAGGGTGGGAAAAACTGTTTTTT. Translating it yields CASSTTGTGWEKLFF.

This chain joins TRBV9 and TRBJ1-3, with D possibly being TRBD1 (6 bases). Trimming removed 3 bases at V and 3 bases at J, with 16 bases between. The CDR3 is made up of 16 amino acids. The germline gives CDR1 SGDLS, CDR2 YYNGEE. The CDR3 loop is CASSARDTVFGNTIYF. CDR3 nucleotide sequence: TGTGCCAGCAGCGCCCGGGACACTGTCTTTGGAAACACCATATATTTT.

V usage is TRBV29-1 and J usage is TRBJ2-1, with TRBD2 identical over 7 bases. Germline V gene data show CDR1 as SQVTM and CDR2 as ANQGSEA. CDR3 length equals 16 residues. The V and J ends lost 3 bases and 2 bases, in that order; junction bases with no gene match: 10. The CDR3 is CSVDRGSGLPYNEQFF. CDR3 nucleotides: TGCAGCGTTGATAGGGGTAGCGGGCTCCCCTACAATGAGCAGTTCTTC.

V usage is TRBV11-2 and J usage is TRBJ2-1, with 9 positions matching TRBD2. The germline V gene encodes CDR1 SGHAT and CDR2 FQNNGV. The CDR3 sequence is 15 residues long. The V segment lost 7 bases and the J segment 0 bases; nucleotides outside the gene matches: 4. The CDR3, as DNA: TGTGCCAGCACCCCGGGACTAGCCTCCTACAATGAGCAGTTCTTC. Amino acids: CASTPGLASYNEQFF.

The chain links TRBV29-1 to TRBJ2-7; 9 bases match TRBD1. This CDR3 comprises 13 residues. With V trimmed by 4 bases and J by 7 bases, 8 bases remained unmatched. CDR1 SQVTM and CDR2 ANQGSEA come from the germline V gene. The CDR3 reads CSVGGQGLWEQYF. The CDR3 DNA sequence: TGCAGCGTTGGGGGACAGGGACTTTGGGAGCAGTACTTC.

This chain links TRBV28 with TRBJ2-3; possibly TRBD1 or TRBD2 for D (5 bases each). The germline gives CDR1 MDHEN, CDR2 SYDVKM. The V and J ends lost 5 bases and 3 bases respectively, with 9 bases between them. This CDR3 is built from 13 residues. Written as DNA, the CDR3 is TGTGCCAGCAGTGGGACCTATACAGATACGCAGTATTTT. Translated: CASSGTYTDTQYF.

The chain links TRBV10-2 to TRBJ2-7, with a tentative D call TRBD2 (5 bases). Trimming left V 3 bases short and J 6 bases short, with 12 bases between. This CDR3 has 13 amino acids. Germline V gene data show CDR1 as WSHSY and CDR2 as SAAADI. The CDR3 reads CASSEIRGTEQYF. The CDR3 DNA reads as TGCGCCAGCAGTGAAATTCGGGGAACCGAGCAGTACTTC.

The J gene is TRBJ1-5, the V gene TRBV28, with 7 nucleotides matching TRBD1. V shed 9 bases, J shed 0 bases, and the junction held 8 bases outside the gene matches. The CDR3 contains 15 residues. In germline, CDR1 is MDHEN, CDR2 SYDVKM. CDR3 protein: CASENQGDSNQPQHF. CDR3 coding DNA: TGTGCCAGTGAAAACCAGGGGGATAGCAATCAGCCCCAGCATTTT.

The chain combines TRBV28 with TRBJ1-2; tentative D call: TRBD1 (5 bases). V dropped 3 bases and J dropped 4 bases, with 15 bases sitting between them. CDR1 is MDHEN, CDR2 SYDVKM, per germline. The CDR3 is 15 residues long. The CDR3: CASSFQGGRAYGYTF. CDR3 DNA sequence: TGTGCCAGCAGTTTCCAGGGTGGCAGGGCCTATGGCTACACCTTC.

The chain carries TRBV6-1 and TRBJ2-3; D is possibly TRBD2 (5 bases). Trimming left V 2 bases short and J 3 bases short, with 27 bases between. The CDR3 is made up of 20 amino acids. Germline CDR1 is MNHNS and CDR2 is SASEGT. CDR3 nucleotide sequence: TGTGCCAGCAGTGAAATTCGCCGGGAACTTCCCAGTTTGGGTACAGATACGCAGTATTTT. As protein: CASSEIRRELPSLGTDTQYF.

The V and J genes are TRBV2 and TRBJ2-5; D tentatively reads TRBD1 or TRBD2 (5 bases each). There are 13 residues in the CDR3. Trimming stripped 4 bases from V and 2 bases from J, with 8 bases between. Germline V CDR1 and CDR2: SNHLY, FYNNEI. This CDR3 reads CASSGDRQETQYF. The CDR3 nucleotides read TGTGCCAGCAGTGGGGACCGTCAAGAGACCCAGTACTTC.

The chain carries TRBV9 and TRBJ2-5, with 9 bases matching TRBD2. The germline V gene encodes CDR1 SGDLS and CDR2 YYNGEE. The trim removed 1 base at V and 2 bases at J, leaving 9 bases unmatched. This CDR3 is built from 17 residues. The CDR3 reads CASSVSSSGSHQETQYF. CDR3 DNA sequence: TGTGCCAGCAGCGTAAGTAGTAGCGGGAGCCATCAAGAGACCCAGTACTTC.